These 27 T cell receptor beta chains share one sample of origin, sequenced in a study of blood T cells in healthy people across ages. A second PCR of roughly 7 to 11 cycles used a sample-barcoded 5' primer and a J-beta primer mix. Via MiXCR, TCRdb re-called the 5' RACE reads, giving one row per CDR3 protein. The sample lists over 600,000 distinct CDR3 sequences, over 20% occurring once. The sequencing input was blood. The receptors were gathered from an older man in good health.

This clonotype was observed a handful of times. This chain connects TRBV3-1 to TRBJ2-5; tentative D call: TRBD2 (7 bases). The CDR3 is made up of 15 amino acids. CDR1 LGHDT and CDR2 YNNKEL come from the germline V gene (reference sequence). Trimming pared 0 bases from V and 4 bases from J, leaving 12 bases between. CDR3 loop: CASSQDRGGRETQYF. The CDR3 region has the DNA TGTGCCAGCAGCCAAGATCGCGGGGGCCGAGAGACCCAGTACTTC.

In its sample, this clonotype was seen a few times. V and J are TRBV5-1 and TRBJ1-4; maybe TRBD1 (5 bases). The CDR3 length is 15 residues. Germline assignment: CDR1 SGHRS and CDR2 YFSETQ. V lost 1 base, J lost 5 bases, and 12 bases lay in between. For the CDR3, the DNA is TGCGCCAGCAGCTTGTCGAGGGGAGGCAATGAAAAACTGTTTTTT. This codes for CASSLSRGGNEKLFF.

Here the CDR3 reads CASSQANSGPGELFF. The CDR3 bases are TGTGCCAGCAGCCAAGCGAACTCCGGCCCCGGGGAGCTGTTTTTT. The rearrangement joins TRBV3-1 to TRBJ2-2; D gene ambiguous. The germline gives CDR1 LGHDT, CDR2 YNNKEL (reference sequence). Trimming left V 1 base short and J 6 bases short, with 12 bases between. The CDR3 runs 15 residues.

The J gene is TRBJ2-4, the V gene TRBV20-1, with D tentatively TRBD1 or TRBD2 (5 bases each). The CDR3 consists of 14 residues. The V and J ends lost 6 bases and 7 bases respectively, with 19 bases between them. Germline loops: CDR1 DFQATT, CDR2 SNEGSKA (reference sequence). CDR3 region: CSATIPLGENIQYF. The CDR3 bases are TGCAGTGCCACTATACCATTAGGGGAGAACATTCAGTACTTC.

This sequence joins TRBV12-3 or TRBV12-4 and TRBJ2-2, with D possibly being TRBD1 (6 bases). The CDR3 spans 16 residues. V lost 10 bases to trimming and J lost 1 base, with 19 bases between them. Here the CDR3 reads CATGSGQGMNTGELFF. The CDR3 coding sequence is TGTGCCACCGGATCGGGGCAGGGGATGAACACCGGGGAGCTGTTTTTT.

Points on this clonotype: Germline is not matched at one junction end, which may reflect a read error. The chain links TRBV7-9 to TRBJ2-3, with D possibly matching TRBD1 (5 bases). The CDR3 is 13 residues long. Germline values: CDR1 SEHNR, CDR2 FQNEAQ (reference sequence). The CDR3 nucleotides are TGTTCCAGCAGCCCCGTCAGGGAAAATACGCAGTATTTT. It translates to CSSSPVRENTQYF.

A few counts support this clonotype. As DNA, the CDR3 is TGTGCCAGCTCACCTACCGGGCCCGAAGAGACCCAGTACTTC. It is translated as CASSPTGPEETQYF. The V gene is TRBV18, the J gene TRBJ2-5; no clear D gene. Trimming stripped 3 bases from V and 3 bases from J, with 11 bases between. The CDR3 spans 14 residues. CDR1 is KGHSH and CDR2 is LQKENI in the germline V gene. The full variable domain, in which reference TRBV18 and TRBJ2-5 provide the parts outside the CDR3, is NAGVMQNPRHLVRRRGQEARLRCSPMKGHSHVYWYRQLPEEGLKFMVYLQKENIIDESGMPKERFSAEFPKEGPSILRIQQVVRGDSAAYFCASSPTGPEETQYFGPGTRLLVL.

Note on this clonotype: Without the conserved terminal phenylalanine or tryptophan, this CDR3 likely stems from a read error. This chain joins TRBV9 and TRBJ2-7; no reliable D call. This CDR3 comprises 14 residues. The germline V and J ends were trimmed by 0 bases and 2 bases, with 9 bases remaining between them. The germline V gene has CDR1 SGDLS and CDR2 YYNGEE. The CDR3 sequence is CASSVAPGTYEQYS. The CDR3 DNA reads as TGTGCCAGCAGCGTAGCTCCAGGAACCTACGAGCAGTACTCC.

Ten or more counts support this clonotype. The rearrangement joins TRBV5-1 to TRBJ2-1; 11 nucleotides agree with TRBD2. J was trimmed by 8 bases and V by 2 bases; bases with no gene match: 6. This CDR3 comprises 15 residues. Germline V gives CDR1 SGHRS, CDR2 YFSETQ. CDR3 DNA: TGCGCCAGCAGCTTAGGGACTAGCGGTGGAGATGAGCAGTTCTTC. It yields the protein CASSLGTSGGDEQFF.

DNA for the CDR3: TGCGCCAGCAGCTTGGGGTTTGGTAATGAGCAGTTCTTC. Protein sequence: CASSLGFGNEQFF. This rearrangement joins TRBV5-1 to TRBJ2-1; D not certain. V was pared by 0 bases and J by 7 bases, with 8 bases between. CDR1 and CDR2 (germline): SGHRS, YFSETQ. The CDR3 length is 13 residues.

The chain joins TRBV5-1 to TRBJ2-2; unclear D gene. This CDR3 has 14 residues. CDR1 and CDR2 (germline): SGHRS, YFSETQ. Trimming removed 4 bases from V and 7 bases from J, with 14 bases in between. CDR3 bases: TGCGCCAGCAGCCTACCCCGGGTTCGCGGGGAGCTGTTTTTT. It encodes CASSLPRVRGELFF.

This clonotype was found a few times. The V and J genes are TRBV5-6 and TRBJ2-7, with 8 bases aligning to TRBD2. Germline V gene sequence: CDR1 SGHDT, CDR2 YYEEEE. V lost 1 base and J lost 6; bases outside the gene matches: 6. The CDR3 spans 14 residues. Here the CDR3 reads CASSLWGLGGEQYF. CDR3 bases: TGTGCCAGCAGCTTGTGGGGACTAGGGGGCGAGCAGTACTTC.

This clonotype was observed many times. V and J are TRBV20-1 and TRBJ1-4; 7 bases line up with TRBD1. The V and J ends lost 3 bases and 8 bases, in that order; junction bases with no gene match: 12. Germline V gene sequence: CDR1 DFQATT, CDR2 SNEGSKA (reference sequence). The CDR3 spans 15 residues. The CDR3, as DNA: TGCAGTGCTAGGGCGGGGATAGGGACAGAGGAAAAACTGTTTTTT. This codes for CSARAGIGTEEKLFF.

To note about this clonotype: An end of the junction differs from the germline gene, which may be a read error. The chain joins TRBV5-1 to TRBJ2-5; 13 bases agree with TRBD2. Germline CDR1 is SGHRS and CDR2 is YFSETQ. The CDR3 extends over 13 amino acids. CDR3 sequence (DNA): TGCGCCAGCAGCCCCGGGACTAGCGGGACAGTTTTCTTC. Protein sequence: CASSPGTSGTVFF.

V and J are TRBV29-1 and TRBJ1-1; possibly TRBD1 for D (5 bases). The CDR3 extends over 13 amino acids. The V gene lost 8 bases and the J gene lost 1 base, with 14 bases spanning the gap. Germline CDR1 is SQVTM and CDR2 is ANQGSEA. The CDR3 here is CSTVPGGNTEAFF. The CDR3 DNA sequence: TGCAGCACTGTACCGGGGGGGAACACTGAAGCTTTCTTT. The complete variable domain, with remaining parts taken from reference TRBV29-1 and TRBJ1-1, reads SAVISQKPSRDICQRGTSLTIQCQVDSQVTMMFWYRQQPGQSLTLIATANQGSEATYESGFVIDKFPISRPNLTFSTLTVSNMSPEDSSIYLCSTVPGGNTEAFFGQGTRLTVV.

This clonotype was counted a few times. This CDR3 is CASSFLAVETQYF. CDR3 nucleotides: TGTGCCAGCAGTTTTTTAGCGGTAGAGACCCAGTACTTC. This chain uses TRBV6-6 with TRBJ2-5, with D maybe TRBD2 (6 bases). Trimming shortened V by 4 bases and J by 4 bases, and 10 bases separated the two germline ends. Germline V gene lookup returns CDR1 MNHNY and CDR2 SVGAGI (reference sequence). The CDR3 consists of 13 residues.

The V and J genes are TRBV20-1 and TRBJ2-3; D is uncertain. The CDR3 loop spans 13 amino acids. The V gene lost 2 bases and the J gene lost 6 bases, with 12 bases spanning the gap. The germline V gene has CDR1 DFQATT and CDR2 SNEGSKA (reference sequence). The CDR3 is CSARHQSADTQYF. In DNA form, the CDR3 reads TGCAGTGCTAGACACCAATCGGCGGATACGCAGTATTTT.

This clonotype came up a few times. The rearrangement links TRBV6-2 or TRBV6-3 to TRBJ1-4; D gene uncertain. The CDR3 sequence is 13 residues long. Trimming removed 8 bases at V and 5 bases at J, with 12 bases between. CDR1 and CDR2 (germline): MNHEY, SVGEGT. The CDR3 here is CASARRGNEKLFF. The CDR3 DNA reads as TGTGCCAGCGCGCGACGAGGAAATGAAAAACTGTTTTTT.

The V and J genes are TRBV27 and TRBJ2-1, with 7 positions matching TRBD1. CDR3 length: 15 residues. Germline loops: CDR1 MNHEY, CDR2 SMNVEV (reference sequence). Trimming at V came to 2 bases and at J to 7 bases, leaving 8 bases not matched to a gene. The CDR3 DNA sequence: TGTGCCAGCAGTTTAGCCAGGGGGTTTGGGAATGAGCAGTTCTTC. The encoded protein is CASSLARGFGNEQFF.

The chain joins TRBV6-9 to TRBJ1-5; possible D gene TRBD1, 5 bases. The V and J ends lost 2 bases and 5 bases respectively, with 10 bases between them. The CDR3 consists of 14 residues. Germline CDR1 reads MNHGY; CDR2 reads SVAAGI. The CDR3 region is CASSYNGTDQPQHF. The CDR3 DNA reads TGTGCCAGCAGTTATAACGGGACGGATCAGCCCCAGCATTTT.

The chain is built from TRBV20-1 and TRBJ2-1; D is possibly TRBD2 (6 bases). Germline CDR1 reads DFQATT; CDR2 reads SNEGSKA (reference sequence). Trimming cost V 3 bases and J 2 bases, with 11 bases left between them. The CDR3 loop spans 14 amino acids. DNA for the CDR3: TGCAGTGCTAGGCGCGGGGCGGCCTACAATGAGCAGTTCTTC. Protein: CSARRGAAYNEQFF.

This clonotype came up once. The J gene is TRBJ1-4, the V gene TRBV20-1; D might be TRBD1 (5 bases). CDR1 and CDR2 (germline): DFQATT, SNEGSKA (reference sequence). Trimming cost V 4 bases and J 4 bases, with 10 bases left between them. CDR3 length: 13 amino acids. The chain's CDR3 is CSAKGADNEKLFF. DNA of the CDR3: TGCAGTGCTAAAGGGGCGGATAATGAAAAACTGTTTTTT.

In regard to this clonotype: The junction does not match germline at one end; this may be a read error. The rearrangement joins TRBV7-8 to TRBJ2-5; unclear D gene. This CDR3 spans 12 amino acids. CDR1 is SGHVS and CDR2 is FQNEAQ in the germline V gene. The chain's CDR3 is CASSSNYGQLCF. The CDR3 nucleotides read TGTGCCAGCAGCTCCAATTACGGGCAGTTATGCTTC.

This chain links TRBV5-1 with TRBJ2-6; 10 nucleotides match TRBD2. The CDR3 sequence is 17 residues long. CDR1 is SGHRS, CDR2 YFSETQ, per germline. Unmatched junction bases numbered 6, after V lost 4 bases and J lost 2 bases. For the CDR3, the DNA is TGCGCCAGCAGCCCTCCTAGCGGGAGTGCTGGGGCCAACGTCCTGACTTTC. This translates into CASSPPSGSAGANVLTF.

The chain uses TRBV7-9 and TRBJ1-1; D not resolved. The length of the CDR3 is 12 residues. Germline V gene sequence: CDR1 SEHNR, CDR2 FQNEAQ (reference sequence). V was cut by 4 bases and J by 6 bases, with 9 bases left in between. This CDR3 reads CASSYTESEAFF. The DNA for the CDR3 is TGTGCCAGCAGCTATACAGAATCTGAAGCTTTCTTT.

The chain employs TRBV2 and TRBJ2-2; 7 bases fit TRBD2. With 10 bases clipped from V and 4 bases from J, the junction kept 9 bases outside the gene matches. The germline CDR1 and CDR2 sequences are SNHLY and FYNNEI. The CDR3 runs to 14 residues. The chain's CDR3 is CATTGGRATGELFF. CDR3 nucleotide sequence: TGTGCCACCACGGGAGGCCGCGCCACCGGGGAGCTGTTTTTT.

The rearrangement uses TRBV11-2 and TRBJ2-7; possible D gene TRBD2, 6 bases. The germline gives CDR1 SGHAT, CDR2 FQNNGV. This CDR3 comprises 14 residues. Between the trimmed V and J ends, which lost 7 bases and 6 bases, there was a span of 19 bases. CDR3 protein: CASTPSGSLSEQYF. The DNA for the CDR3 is TGTGCCAGCACCCCTTCCGGGAGTCTTTCCGAGCAGTACTTC.